These 28 T cell receptor beta chains came from one sample sequenced in a study of cytomegalovirus exposure and HLA in healthy donors. The PCR employed 60 Vbeta primers together with 13 Jbeta primers. Clones were sequenced by immunoSEQ multiplex PCR, and TCRdb holds only the in-frame ones, with some missing. Of some 180,000 clones detected, approximately 80% appear once; the ten largest clones hold 2.9%. The material sequenced was PBMCs. The source is a female donor in good health and CMV-seronegative.

J is TRBJ2-1 and V is TRBV7-6, with 7 bases aligning to TRBD2. Trimming removed 3 bases from V and 10 bases from J; junction bases left unmatched: 9. The CDR3 is made up of 14 amino acids. Germline assignment: CDR1 SGHVS and CDR2 FNYEAQ. The CDR3 region is CASSLGTTYSEQFF. Written as DNA, the CDR3 is TGTGCCAGCAGCTTGGGGACTACTTACTCGGAGCAGTTCTTC.

This clone showed up just a few times. The rearrangement uses TRBV27 and TRBJ2-2; D uncertain. V was clipped by 10 bases and J by 7 bases, with 16 bases between them. The CDR3 sequence is 13 residues long. The germline gives CDR1 MNHEY, CDR2 SMNVEV (reference sequence). The CDR3 spells CATSAEYGGELFF. The CDR3 DNA reads as TGTGCCACCTCCGCGGAGTACGGCGGGGAGCTGTTTTTT.

The V gene is TRBV30, the J gene TRBJ1-6, with D uncertain. CDR1 is GTSNPN, CDR2 SVGIG, per germline (reference sequence). This CDR3 comprises 16 residues. Trimming removed 3 bases from V and 13 bases from J, with 25 bases in between. The CDR3 loop reads CAWRRRWEGMESPLHF. The CDR3 DNA sequence: TGTGCCTGGAGACGCCGGTGGGAGGGAATGGAGTCGCCCCTCCACTTT.

This clone is labeled medium-sized (0.01 to 0.1%). The chain joins TRBV25-1 to TRBJ1-1; the D gene is possibly TRBD1 (6 bases). This CDR3 has 15 residues. The ends were cut back, 3 bases at V and 1 base at J, with 12 bases in the middle. The germline V gene has CDR1 MGHDK and CDR2 SYGVNS. In nucleotides, the CDR3 is TGTGCCAGCAGTGATACAGGGCAGTCGAACACTGAAGCTTTCTTT. Translated: CASSDTGQSNTEAFF.

This chain connects TRBV13 to TRBJ1-1; 8 nucleotides align to TRBD1. This CDR3 spans 15 amino acids. V lost 5 bases and J lost 4; bases outside the gene matches: 9. Germline V gene sequence: CDR1 PRHDT, CDR2 FYEKMQ (reference sequence). The CDR3 region is CASSQNQGAPTEAFF. The CDR3 DNA reads TGTGCCAGCAGCCAAAACCAGGGGGCGCCCACTGAAGCTTTCTTT.

There are a few counts of this clone. The V gene is TRBV27, the J gene TRBJ2-7, with 8 bases matching TRBD2. The CDR3 totals 15 residues. Losses at the gene ends were 2 bases for V and 3 bases for J; bases not matched to a gene: 6. The germline CDR1 and CDR2 sequences are MNHEY and SMNVEV (reference sequence). The CDR3 is CASSLSGGGFYEQYF. The CDR3 nucleotides are TGTGCCAGCAGTTTAAGTGGCGGGGGGTTCTACGAGCAGTACTTC.

This clone turned up a few times. This chain uses TRBV6-6 with TRBJ1-2, with 9 bases identical to TRBD1. CDR1 MNHNY and CDR2 SVGAGI come from the germline V gene (reference sequence). With 5 bases clipped from V and 10 bases from J, the junction kept 2 bases outside the gene matches. The CDR3 contains 11 residues. As DNA, the CDR3 is TGTGCCAGCAGTCGACAGGGGGACTACACCTTC. Translating it yields CASSRQGDYTF.

The chain employs TRBV30 and TRBJ2-3, with 12 bases identical to TRBD2. From germline, CDR1 is GTSNPN and CDR2 SVGIG (reference sequence). With V trimmed by 4 bases and J by 5 bases, 4 bases remained unmatched. The CDR3 loop spans 14 amino acids. The CDR3 sequence: CAWTSGGAVDTQYF. As DNA, the CDR3 is TGTGCCTGGACTAGCGGGGGGGCGGTAGATACGCAGTATTTT.

This chain connects TRBV30 to TRBJ2-5; D might be TRBD1 (6 bases). CDR3 size: 15 residues. Germline lookup yields CDR1 GTSNPN and CDR2 SVGIG (reference sequence). The V and J ends lost 3 bases and 1 base respectively, with 15 bases between them. The CDR3 loop reads CAWRIMTGSQETQYF. The CDR3 nucleotides are TGTGCCTGGAGAATCATGACAGGCAGCCAAGAGACCCAGTACTTC.

This clone was counted between two and nine times. The chain employs TRBV6-4 and TRBJ2-2; perhaps TRBD1 as D (6 bases). CDR1 and CDR2 (germline): MRHNA, SNTAGT. The CDR3 sequence is 13 residues long. The V end was cut by 4 bases, the J end by 3 bases, with 6 bases between. The CDR3 reads CASSAGDTGELFF. CDR3 bases: TGTGCCAGCAGTGCAGGGGACACCGGGGAGCTGTTTTTT.

The gene calls are TRBV27 and TRBJ2-4; 10 bases are shared with TRBD2. This CDR3 region has 16 residues. J gave up 5 bases and V 6 bases, and 10 bases lay outside the gene matches. CDR1 MNHEY and CDR2 SMNVEV come from the germline V gene (reference sequence). The CDR3 is CASRRLAGAGENIQYF. In DNA form, the CDR3 reads TGTGCCAGCAGACGGCTAGCGGGGGCGGGGGAAAACATTCAGTACTTC.

This clone appeared a few times. This chain uses TRBV5-8 with TRBJ1-2, with D perhaps matching TRBD1 (5 bases). The germline V gene has CDR1 SGHTS and CDR2 YDEGEE. The CDR3 length is 13 residues. Trimming removed 0 bases at V and 8 bases at J, with 11 bases between. The CDR3 protein is CASSLARGRGYTF. In DNA form, the CDR3 reads TGTGCCAGCAGCTTGGCGCGGGGCAGGGGCTACACCTTC.

The V gene is TRBV6-5, the J gene TRBJ1-1; the D gene is possibly TRBD1 (5 bases). The CDR3 spans 11 residues. The ends were cut back, 5 bases at V and 8 bases at J, with 9 bases in the middle. CDR1 is MNHEY and CDR2 is SVGAGI in the germline V gene. CDR3 nucleotide sequence: TGTGCCAGCAGTCAAAACAGGGAAGCTTTCTTT. It specifies CASSQNREAFF.

The rearrangement joins TRBV19 to TRBJ2-3, with D tentatively TRBD2 (7 bases). Germline-derived CDR1 and CDR2 are LNHDA and SQIVND (reference sequence). This CDR3 comprises 14 residues. V gave up 3 bases and J gave up 5 bases, with 12 bases separating them. The DNA for the CDR3 is TGTGCCAGTAGTATGGGGGGGGGCTTAGATACGCAGTATTTT. This encodes CASSMGGGLDTQYF.

The rearrangement uses TRBV10-3 and TRBJ2-7; 7 bases match TRBD2. The CDR3 has 12 amino acids. Germline V CDR1 and CDR2: ENHRY, SYGVKD. The V and J ends lost 9 bases and 5 bases, in that order; junction bases with no gene match: 7. The CDR3 DNA is TGTGCCATTGAAGCGGGGAACAACGAGCAGTACTTC. It is translated as CAIEAGNNEQYF.

The V and J genes are TRBV30 and TRBJ1-5, with 8 nucleotides matching TRBD1. V shed 4 bases, J shed 9 bases, and the junction held 14 bases outside the gene matches. This CDR3 has 15 residues. Germline V lookup: CDR1 GTSNPN, CDR2 SVGIG (reference sequence). The CDR3 reads CAWTTSRTGIGPQHF. CDR3 coding DNA: TGTGCCTGGACTACCTCCCGGACAGGGATCGGGCCCCAGCATTTT.

In regard to this clone: At one end the junction does not follow the germline gene, possibly because of a read error. V is TRBV7-9 and J is TRBJ2-4, with unresolved D. The CDR3 length is 12 residues. The germline V gene has CDR1 SEHNR and CDR2 FQNEAQ (reference sequence). CDR3 residues: CSSSFLENIQYF. CDR3 bases: TGTTCCAGCAGCTTTCTCGAAAACATTCAGTACTTC.

This clone has a single count. The genes are TRBV21-1 and TRBJ1-2; the D call TRBD1 from the table was never checked on the DNA. TRBV21-1 is classified as a pseudogene. The CDR3 contains 16 residues. The CDR3 reads CASSNKGQTTIFGYTF. In DNA form, the CDR3 reads TGTGCCAGCAGCAATAAAGGACAGACGACGATTTTTGGCTACACCTTC.

Comment on this clone: Other nucleotide sequences in the sample specify the same CDR3. The chain is built from TRBV9 and TRBJ2-1, with TRBD2 identical over 7 bases. The CDR3 totals 14 residues. Germline V gene sequence: CDR1 SGDLS, CDR2 YYNGEE. V shed 2 bases, J shed 3 bases, and the junction held 2 bases outside the gene matches. Here the CDR3 reads CASSVRGSYNEQFF. In nucleotides, the CDR3 is TGTGCCAGCAGCGTGCGCGGGAGCTACAATGAGCAGTTCTTC.

As concerns this clone: Since the CDR3 does not end with the conserved phenylalanine or tryptophan, this likely comes from a read error. It is unclear where the CDR3 begins or ends on the DNA, so no DNA is shown, and the CDR3 is as TCRdb lists it. This chain connects TRBV2 to TRBJ2-7; whether TRBD1, the table's D call, matches the DNA was not checked. CDR1 and CDR2 from the germline V gene are SNHLY and FYNNEI. The CDR3 is made up of 14 amino acids, end residues included. The CDR3 protein is CASSEDRDHLPATL.

About this clone: The sample holds other DNA sequences that translate to the same CDR3. The chain links TRBV30 to TRBJ2-3; no reliable D call. V was cut by 1 base and J by 3 bases, with 8 bases left in between. CDR1 is GTSNPN, CDR2 SVGIG, per germline (reference sequence). The CDR3 sequence is 13 residues long. The chain's CDR3 is CAWSGGGTDTQYF. The CDR3, as DNA: TGTGCCTGGAGTGGAGGCGGTACAGATACGCAGTATTTT.

This clone was counted a few times. The chain couples TRBV5-1 to TRBJ2-1, with 7 bases aligning to TRBD2. Germline V gives CDR1 SGHRS, CDR2 YFSETQ. The length of the CDR3 is 15 residues. Germline trimming cut 2 bases from V and 4 bases from J; bases unmatched to any gene: 6. The CDR3 DNA sequence: TGCGCCAGCAGCTTACAAAGCGGGGCTTACAATGAGCAGTTCTTC. Translating gives CASSLQSGAYNEQFF.

The chain uses TRBV19 and TRBJ2-2; D is perhaps TRBD2 (5 bases). The CDR3 is 15 residues long. The germline CDR1 and CDR2 sequences are LNHDA and SQIVND (reference sequence). Between the trimmed V and J ends, which lost 3 bases and 1 base, there was a span of 9 bases. The CDR3 DNA sequence: TGTGCCAGTAGTATCATCCGGGAGAACACCGGGGAGCTGTTTTTT. This sequence encodes CASSIIRENTGELFF.

The rearrangement links TRBV2 to TRBJ1-2; TRBD1 agrees at 9 bases. Losses at the gene ends were 10 bases for V and 6 bases for J; bases not matched to a gene: 9. The CDR3 has 13 amino acids. The V gene's germline CDR1 is SNHLY and CDR2 FYNNEI. In DNA, the CDR3 is TGTGCCACCTCGGACAGGGGAAGGGATGGCTACACCTTC. This codes for CATSDRGRDGYTF.

The chain uses TRBV30 and TRBJ1-2, with 8 bases identical to TRBD1. The junction had 9 bases not matched to a gene; V was cut back by 2 bases and J by 7 bases. The germline gives CDR1 GTSNPN, CDR2 SVGIG (reference sequence). The CDR3 is 14 residues long. CDR3 sequence (DNA): TGTGCCTGGAGTAGTCCGGGACAGGCAGTTGGCTACACCTTC. Residues: CAWSSPGQAVGYTF.

The CDR3 sequence: CASSYSSGVNTEAFF. Written as DNA, the CDR3 is TGTGCCAGCAGTTACAGTTCAGGGGTGAACACTGAAGCTTTCTTT. J is TRBJ1-1 and V is TRBV6-5; tentatively, D is TRBD1 (6 bases). V was cut by 2 bases and J by 0 bases, with 10 bases left in between. Germline lookup yields CDR1 MNHEY and CDR2 SVGAGI. CDR3 length: 15 residues.

This chain links TRBV6-5 with TRBJ2-5; tentative D call: TRBD1 (5 bases). The CDR3 sequence is 14 residues long. V was pared by 0 bases and J by 2 bases, with 7 bases between. Germline V CDR1 and CDR2: MNHEY, SVGAGI. CDR3 DNA sequence: TGTGCCAGCAGTTACTCGACAGCACAAGAGACCCAGTACTTC. Amino acid sequence: CASSYSTAQETQYF.

The chain couples TRBV11-3 to TRBJ2-7, with D perhaps matching TRBD1 (6 bases). The CDR3 spans 12 residues. CDR1 is SGHNT and CDR2 is YENEEA in the germline V gene. Trimming left V 8 bases short and J 6 bases short, with 14 bases between. In DNA, the CDR3 is TGTGCCAGCGGATACAGGGTGCCCGAGCAGTACTTC. It translates to CASGYRVPEQYF.